A single T cell receptor (beta chain) is shown here with its context. Its cognate antigen has yet to be identified. Within one base of it there is no much larger clone, and no base qualities were kept. V lost 2 bases and J lost 0 bases; the stretch between them is 8 bases long. The CDR1 and CDR2 encoded by the germline V gene are SGHRS and YFSETQ. The CDR3 runs 15 residues from the cysteine to the phenylalanine. The read is trimmed to its CDR3 DNA, 45 bases read in frame from base 1. This entry comes from a study of blood T cell repertoires in COVID-19 (TCRdb year 2020). For the study in its entirety: Samples covering the acute and convalescent phases of COVID-19 were provided by collaborators in the United States, Italy and Spain. The prospective study material was composed of cDNA or gDNA derived from T cells, B-cell-depleted T cells, or PBMCs. The dataset comprised deeply sampled blood TCRbeta repertoires from subjects exposed to, actively infected with, or recovered from COVID-19. A freely available public database, intended as a resource for researchers studying the immune response to SARS-CoV-2, is where the repertoires were released. The samples were drawn from two sources: the first 160 participants of the ongoing ImmuneRACE study, and fewer than 1,500 subjects contributed by 6 global collaborators. A de-identified subject ID, COVID-19 status, age in years and sex were almost always included in the sample metadata. HLA class I and class II types, where available, came from metadata supplied by the sample provider rather than from assay-based typing.

Each collaborating institution followed its own protocols to collect whole blood in K2EDTA tubes. For TCRbeta analysis, collaborator samples were shipped as frozen whole blood, as isolated PBMCs, or as DNA extracted from either sample type. The immunoSEQ Assay, a bias-controlled multiplex PCR, was used to amplify TCRbeta CDR3 regions from genomic DNA. The study's own analysis went as follows. The number of nucleated cells in each sample was estimated by amplification of reference gene primers within the assay. To quantify the absolute abundance of each unique TCRbeta CDR3 rearrangement, sequence reads were collapsed and filtered. Productive Simpson clonality was computed per sample as the square root of Simpson's diversity index over productive rearrangements. TCRdb obtained this table from immuneACCESS and retained in-frame rearrangements with V and J assigned. These tables miss some clones; where compared with another copy, unresolved V genes account for less than half of the shortfall, and the remainder is unexplained. V, J and clone size are taken as reported in that table, and D and trimming were inferred from the DNA itself. The sample table shows 50,000 or so clones, and approximately 88% are seen once. The ten top clones hold around three fifths of the sample.

Broad study findings and their caveats: The quantity of clinical and demographic metadata differed by source and by participant and was supplied without curation.

Sequenced material: peripheral blood. This receptor was taken from a man between 65 and 79 years old with acute or convalescent COVID-19. Here the chain combines TRBV5-1 and TRBJ1-4; too little of a D gene remains to name it. The CDR3 region reads CASSFDTATNEKLFF. The DNA sequence is given as TGCGCCAGCAGCTTCGATACTGCAACTAATGAAAAACTGTTTTTT.